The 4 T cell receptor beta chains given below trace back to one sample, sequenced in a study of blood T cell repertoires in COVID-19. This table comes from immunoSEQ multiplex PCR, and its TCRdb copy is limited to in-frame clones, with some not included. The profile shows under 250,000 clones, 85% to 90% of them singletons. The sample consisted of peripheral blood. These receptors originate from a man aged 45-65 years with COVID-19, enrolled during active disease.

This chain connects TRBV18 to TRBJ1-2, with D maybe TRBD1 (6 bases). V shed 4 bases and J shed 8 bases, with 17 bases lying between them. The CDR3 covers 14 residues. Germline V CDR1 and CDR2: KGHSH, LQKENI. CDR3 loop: CASSLGDRLRGYTF. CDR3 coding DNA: TGTGCCAGCTCACTCGGAGACAGGTTGCGGGGCTACACCTTC.

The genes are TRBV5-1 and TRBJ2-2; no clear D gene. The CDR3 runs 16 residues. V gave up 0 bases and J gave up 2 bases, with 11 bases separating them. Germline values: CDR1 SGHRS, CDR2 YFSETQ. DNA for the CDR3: TGCGCCAGCAGCTTGGCCGGGTCTCCTAACACCGGGGAGCTGTTTTTT. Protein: CASSLAGSPNTGELFF. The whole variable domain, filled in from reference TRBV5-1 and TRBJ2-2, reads KAGVTQTPRYLIKTRGQQVTLSCSPISGHRSVSWYQQTPGQGLQFLFEYFSETQRNKGNFPGRFSGRQFSNSRSEMNVSTLELGDSALYLCASSLAGSPNTGELFFGEGSRLTVL.

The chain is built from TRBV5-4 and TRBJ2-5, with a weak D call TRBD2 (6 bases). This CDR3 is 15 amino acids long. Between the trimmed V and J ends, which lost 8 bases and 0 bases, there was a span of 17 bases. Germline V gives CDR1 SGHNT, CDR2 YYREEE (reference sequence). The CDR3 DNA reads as TGTGCCAGTCAGTCTAGCGTCGCGTACCAAGAGACCCAGTACTTC. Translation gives CASQSSVAYQETQYF.

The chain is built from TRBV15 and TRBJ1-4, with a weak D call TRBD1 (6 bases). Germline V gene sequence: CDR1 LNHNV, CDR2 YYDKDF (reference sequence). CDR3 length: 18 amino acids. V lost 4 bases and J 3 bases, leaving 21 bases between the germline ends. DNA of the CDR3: TGTGCCACCAGCACCAAAGTGGGGACAAGGGAAGCTAATGAAAAACTGTTTTTT. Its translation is CATSTKVGTREANEKLFF.